What follows are 9 T cell receptor beta chains derived from one specimen sequenced in a study of OX40 agonist ivuxolimab in advanced cancers. Sequencing was performed with immunoSEQ multiplex PCR; in TCRdb, only in-frame clones are kept and a portion is missing. There are tens of thousands of clones in the sample; over 80% occur only once, and roughly 3.2% lies in the top ten. The sample here was CD4+ or CD8+ T cells sorted from blood, taken in a trial of the OX40 agonist ivuxolimab. The receptors here all came from an adult with an advanced solid tumor such as melanoma, head and neck, liver or kidney cancer.

The chain has TRBV11-3 and TRBJ1-1; D remains unclear. V lost 2 bases and J lost 0, with 7 bases in between. The CDR3 runs to 14 residues. Germline CDR1 and CDR2: SGHNT and YENEEA. The CDR3 is CASSLPAVNTEAFF. CDR3 DNA sequence: TGTGCCAGCAGCTTACCGGCGGTGAACACTGAAGCTTTCTTT.

This clone turned up a few times. The chain carries TRBV4-1 and TRBJ1-2; D not certain. The CDR3 runs 15 residues. Germline-derived CDR1 and CDR2 are MGHRA and YSYEKL. Trimming took off 3 bases at V and 8 bases at J, with 19 bases between the two ends. CDR3 protein: CASSHPREISSGYTF. In DNA form, the CDR3 reads TGCGCCAGCAGCCACCCCCGGGAGATAAGCTCCGGCTACACCTTC.

The chain combines TRBV7-3 with TRBJ2-1; D might be TRBD2 (6 bases). The CDR3 totals 14 residues. Between the trimmed V and J ends, which lost 5 bases and 4 bases, there was a span of 12 bases. The germline V gene has CDR1 SGHTA and CDR2 FQGTGA. CDR3 coding DNA: TGTGCCAGCAGCCCCAGCGGGCCGTACAATGAGCAGTTCTTC. It specifies CASSPSGPYNEQFF.

This clone was seen a single time. This chain links TRBV7-8 with TRBJ1-6, with D tentatively TRBD1 (6 bases). V shed 1 base and J shed 7 bases, with 8 bases lying between them. CDR1 is SGHVS, CDR2 FQNEAQ, per germline. The CDR3 contains 14 residues. CDR3 DNA: TGTGCCAGCAGCTTAGAGGACAGAAATTCACCCCTCCACTTT. Encoded protein: CASSLEDRNSPLHF. The variable domain in full, with the rest retrieved from reference TRBV7-8 and TRBJ1-6, is GAGVSQSPRYKVAKRGQDVALRCDPISGHVSLFWYQQALGQGPEFLTYFQNEAQLDKSGLPSDRFFAERPEGSVSTLKIQRTQQEDSAVYLCASSLEDRNSPLHFGNGTRLTVT.

The chain uses TRBV19 and TRBJ1-4; 7 bases line up with TRBD1. The length of the CDR3 is 17 residues. Looked up from germline, CDR1 is LNHDA and CDR2 is SQIVND (reference sequence). The J segment lost 8 bases and the V segment lost 8 bases, leaving 20 bases of the junction unmatched. CDR3 region: CASQPLPRGAREEKLFF. In nucleotides, the CDR3 is TGTGCCAGTCAGCCCCTACCCAGGGGGGCGCGGGAAGAAAAACTGTTTTTT.

This sequence joins TRBV6-6 and TRBJ1-2, with TRBD1 matching over 8 bases. The CDR3 totals 13 residues. Per the germline V gene, CDR1 is MNHNY and CDR2 is SVGAGI (reference sequence). V gave up 5 bases and J gave up 5 bases; unmatched junction bases: 4. The CDR3 nucleotides read TGTGCCAGCAGTCGGGACAGGCTATATGGCTACACCTTC. Its protein is CASSRDRLYGYTF.

This chain links TRBV7-2 with TRBJ2-7, with D maybe TRBD2 (6 bases). The CDR3 has 16 amino acids. V lost 0 bases to trimming and J lost 0 bases, with 12 bases between them. Per the germline V gene, CDR1 is SGHTA and CDR2 is FQGNSA. The CDR3: CASSLAGGPSSYEQYF. CDR3 nucleotide sequence: TGTGCCAGCAGCTTAGCGGGAGGCCCCAGCTCCTACGAGCAGTACTTC.

The rearrangement uses TRBV29-1 and TRBJ1-2; D not certain. In germline, CDR1 is SQVTM, CDR2 ANQGSEA. The CDR3 contains 14 residues. V lost 1 base, J lost 1 base, and 10 bases lay in between. CDR3 sequence (DNA): TGCAGCGTTGAAGCTCGGCAGAATAACTATGGCTACACCTTC. As protein: CSVEARQNNYGYTF.

In this sample, this clone turned up once. This chain uses TRBV7-6 with TRBJ1-1; D gene ambiguous. Germline CDR1 reads SGHVS; CDR2 reads FNYEAQ. The CDR3 is 14 amino acids. V was pared by 5 bases and J by 1 base, with 11 bases between. The CDR3 spells CASSPRAQNTEAFF. CDR3 nucleotide sequence: TGTGCCAGCAGCCCTCGGGCGCAGAACACTGAAGCTTTCTTT.